The sequence of this T cell receptor beta chain was determined in a study of T-cell memory formation after mild COVID-19. Constant-segment primers served in 5'RACE that generated TCR alpha and TCR beta cDNA libraries bearing sample barcodes and UMIs. TCRdb reanalysed the 5' RACE reads using MiXCR and keeps one entry per CDR3 protein. The repertoire holds 550,000 to 650,000 distinct CDR3 sequences, around a sixth seen once, with roughly 8% in the top ten. The V gene lost 4 bases and the J gene lost 2 bases, with 11 bases spanning the gap. Germline-derived CDR1 and CDR2 are SGHRS and YFSETQ. The CDR3 has 14 amino acids. A note on this clonotype: The antigen is not known.

General study findings and limits: What remained unconfirmed was the SARS-CoV-2 specificity of second-wave clones peaking on day 37. Pre-infection memory carried some responding clones, suggesting that cross-reactive memory joined.

The sequence was collected from an adult woman who had mild COVID-19 (a few samples of this study predate the infection). Cell type and time point are not known. This chain links TRBV5-1 with TRBJ2-3, with D perhaps assigned TRBD1 or TRBD2 (6 bases each). The sequenced sample was PBMCs or a T cell subset sorted from them (not recorded which). CDR3 sequence (DNA): TGCGCCAGCAGCATAGGGGGACTCACAGATACGCAGTATTTT. Translating it yields CASSIGGLTDTQYF.